One sample yielded the 24 T cell receptor beta chains listed below, sequenced in a study of OX40 agonist ivuxolimab in advanced cancers. The table came from immunoSEQ multiplex PCR; TCRdb's copy has only in-frame clones and leaves some out. This table has fewer than 45,000 clones, 84% appearing once. Sample: CD4+ or CD8+ T cells sorted from blood, taken in a trial of the OX40 agonist ivuxolimab. The receptors shown here come from an adult with an advanced solid tumor such as melanoma, head and neck, liver or kidney cancer.

The chain employs TRBV7-9 and TRBJ1-5; D unresolved. The CDR3 has 12 residues. Trimming pared 5 bases from V and 4 bases from J, leaving 6 bases between. Germline V gene lookup returns CDR1 SEHNR and CDR2 FQNEAQ (reference sequence). This CDR3 reads CASSPGNQPQHF. The CDR3 DNA sequence: TGTGCCAGCAGCCCCGGTAATCAGCCCCAGCATTTT.

For this clone: Within the sample, other DNA sequences also encode this same CDR3. This chain uses TRBV7-9 with TRBJ2-3; D gene uncertain. Trimming left V 0 bases short and J 4 bases short, with 5 bases between. There are 13 residues in the CDR3. Germline V gene lookup returns CDR1 SEHNR and CDR2 FQNEAQ (reference sequence). CDR3 in DNA: TGTGCCAGCAGCTTAGCTGGGGCAGATACGCAGTATTTT. As protein: CASSLAGADTQYF.

In its sample, this clone was seen once. The chain combines TRBV18 with TRBJ2-2, with 7 bases fitting TRBD2. The CDR3 length is 16 residues. Germline V CDR1 and CDR2: KGHSH, LQKENI. V trimming: 0 bases; J trimming: 1 base; junction bases outside the gene matches: 2. The CDR3 spells CASSPPKRGNTGELFF. Written as DNA, the CDR3 is TGTGCCAGCTCACCACCGAAGCGGGGGAACACCGGGGAGCTGTTTTTT.

J is TRBJ2-4 and V is TRBV5-1; D is ambiguous. Between the trimmed V and J ends, which lost 3 bases and 3 bases, there was a span of 13 bases. Looked up from germline, CDR1 is SGHRS and CDR2 is YFSETQ. The CDR3 consists of 15 residues. The CDR3 reads CASSSGRWVKNIQYF. The CDR3 DNA is TGCGCCAGCAGCTCGGGCCGGTGGGTCAAAAACATTCAGTACTTC.

J is TRBJ1-2 and V is TRBV7-3; D is unresolved. Trimming removed 5 bases from V and 6 bases from J, with 13 bases in between. CDR1 and CDR2 from the germline V gene are SGHTA and FQGTGA. The CDR3 length is 13 residues. CDR3 loop: CASSPGEANGYTF. The DNA for the CDR3 is TGTGCCAGCAGCCCCGGGGAAGCAAATGGCTACACCTTC.

This sequence joins TRBV6-1 and TRBJ1-4, with TRBD1 as a possible D gene (6 bases). V was cut by 9 bases and J by 7 bases, with 15 bases left in between. CDR1 MNHNS and CDR2 SASEGT come from the germline V gene. This CDR3 has 13 residues. The DNA for the CDR3 is TGTGCCAGTACCCGGGGGGCTTTTGAAAAACTGTTTTTT. Its translation: CASTRGAFEKLFF.

This chain uses TRBV19 with TRBJ1-1, with a possible D match to TRBD1 (6 bases). V lost 3 bases to trimming and J lost 10 bases, with 12 bases between them. Germline V gene data show CDR1 as LNHDA and CDR2 as SQIVND (reference sequence). There are 12 residues in the CDR3. CDR3 in amino acids: CASSIGRGRAFF. CDR3 DNA sequence: TGTGCCAGTAGTATTGGCCGGGGGCGAGCTTTCTTT.

The sample holds a few counts of this clone. The chain recombines TRBV27 with TRBJ2-3; a weak D match, TRBD2 (6 bases). V lost 7 bases, J lost 3 bases, and 14 bases lay in between. The V gene's germline CDR1 is MNHEY and CDR2 SMNVEV (reference sequence). The CDR3 runs to 14 residues. The CDR3 nucleotides are TGTGCCAGCAAGGGGCCCGGGGGTACAGATACGCAGTATTTT. It codes for CASKGPGGTDTQYF.

The chain uses TRBV28 and TRBJ2-2; perhaps TRBD1 as D (6 bases). Trimming shortened V by 10 bases and J by 2 bases, and 20 bases separated the two germline ends. The germline V gene has CDR1 MDHEN and CDR2 SYDVKM. The CDR3 contains 16 residues. In DNA form, the CDR3 reads TGTGCCACCCACACCATACCCAGGGGCAACACCGGGGAGCTGTTTTTT. As protein: CATHTIPRGNTGELFF. Combining the CDR3 with reference TRBV28 and TRBJ2-2 gives the whole variable domain DVKVTQSSRYLVKRTGEKVFLECVQDMDHENMFWYRQDPGLGLRLIYFSYDVKMKEKGDIPEGYSVSREKKERFSLILESASTNQTSMYLCATHTIPRGNTGELFFGEGSRLTVL.

The DNA of the CDR3 is TGTGCCAGCTCACCTACGCAGCACCGGGGAAATGAGCAGTTCTTC. This gives the protein CASSPTQHRGNEQFF. The genes are TRBV18 and TRBJ2-1, with D tentatively TRBD2 (5 bases). The V gene lost 3 bases and the J gene lost 7 bases, with 16 bases spanning the gap. This CDR3 region has 15 residues. CDR1 and CDR2 (germline): KGHSH, LQKENI.

This clone was found once. J is TRBJ2-2 and V is TRBV19; D unresolved. CDR3 length: 14 amino acids. V was pared by 0 bases and J by 2 bases, with 4 bases between. Germline loops: CDR1 LNHDA, CDR2 SQIVND (reference sequence). CDR3 coding DNA: TGTGCCAGTAGTATAGATGGAAACACCGGGGAGCTGTTTTTT. Its protein product is CASSIDGNTGELFF.

V is TRBV19 and J is TRBJ2-2, with a weak D call TRBD1 (6 bases). The germline CDR1 and CDR2 sequences are LNHDA and SQIVND (reference sequence). Deletions cut 3 bases from V and 5 bases from J, with 10 bases between. This CDR3 has 14 residues. In DNA form, the CDR3 reads TGTGCCAGTAGTATGAGACAGGTGACCGGGGAGCTGTTTTTT. Its translation: CASSMRQVTGELFF. The full variable domain, its missing parts supplied by reference TRBV19 and TRBJ2-2, is DGGITQSPKYLFRKEGQNVTLSCEQNLNHDAMYWYRQDPGQGLRLIYYSQIVNDFQKGDIAEGYSVSREKKESFPLTVTSAQKNPTAFYLCASSMRQVTGELFFGEGSRLTVL.

The rearrangement links TRBV6-4 to TRBJ1-1; D is perhaps TRBD1 (5 bases). V was cut by 4 bases and J by 1 base, with 10 bases left in between. This CDR3 has 14 residues. The germline CDR1 and CDR2 sequences are MRHNA and SNTAGT. CDR3 in amino acids: CASSAGPGNTEAFF. The CDR3 coding sequence is TGTGCCAGCAGTGCGGGGCCCGGGAACACTGAAGCTTTCTTT.

This clone was counted only a few times. The chain uses TRBV2 and TRBJ1-2; 8 bases are a match to TRBD1. The CDR3 is 15 amino acids. Germline values: CDR1 SNHLY, CDR2 FYNNEI. J lost 7 bases, V lost 0 bases, and 7 bases had no gene match. This CDR3 is CASSEAGRGRGGYTF. DNA of the CDR3: TGTGCCAGCAGTGAAGCGGGCAGGGGGCGAGGTGGCTACACCTTC. Combining the CDR3 with reference TRBV2 and TRBJ1-2 gives the whole variable domain EPEVTQTPSHQVTQMGQEVILRCVPISNHLYFYWYRQILGQKVEFLVSFYNNEISEKSEIFDDQFSVERPDGSNFTLKIRSTKLEDSAMYFCASSEAGRGRGGYTFGSGTRLTVV.

This clone was detected a few times. The CDR3 sequence: CASSPGYGGQQETQYF. CDR3 DNA: TGTGCCAGCTCACCAGGCTACGGAGGACAGCAAGAGACCCAGTACTTC. This chain joins TRBV18 and TRBJ2-5; D may be TRBD1 (6 bases). V lost 2 bases and J 2 bases, leaving 15 bases between the germline ends. Germline lookup yields CDR1 KGHSH and CDR2 LQKENI. The CDR3 covers 16 residues.

The chain recombines TRBV27 with TRBJ1-5; D might be TRBD1 (5 bases). The CDR3 extends over 13 amino acids. Germline assignment: CDR1 MNHEY and CDR2 SMNVEV (reference sequence). The V end was cut by 5 bases, the J end by 8 bases, with 13 bases between. CDR3 DNA: TGTGCCAGCAGTATCAGGGACCGGGAGCCCCAGCATTTT. This gives the protein CASSIRDREPQHF.

This sequence joins TRBV6-6 and TRBJ1-5, with 10 nucleotides matching TRBD1. V trimming: 7 bases; J trimming: 1 base; junction bases outside the gene matches: 7. The CDR3 totals 16 residues. Germline V CDR1 and CDR2: MNHNY, SVGAGI (reference sequence). DNA of the CDR3: TGTGCCAGCACTGCAGGGACAGGGGCCAGCAATCAGCCCCAGCATTTT. It codes for CASTAGTGASNQPQHF.

As DNA, the CDR3 is TGTGCCAGCTCATCCGACAGGAACACTGAAGCTTTCTTT. Translated: CASSSDRNTEAFF. The chain combines TRBV18 with TRBJ1-1; perhaps TRBD1 as D (5 bases). The CDR3 totals 13 residues. Between the trimmed V and J ends, which lost 5 bases and 1 base, there was a span of 8 bases. Germline V gene lookup returns CDR1 KGHSH and CDR2 LQKENI.

This clone was detected a few times. This chain connects TRBV7-8 to TRBJ1-2; 8 nucleotides align to TRBD1. Germline values: CDR1 SGHVS, CDR2 FQNEAQ. V lost 1 base and J lost 7; bases outside the gene matches: 2. This CDR3 spans 13 amino acids. This CDR3 is CASSLGTGSGYTF. CDR3 sequence (DNA): TGTGCCAGCAGCTTAGGGACAGGGAGTGGCTACACCTTC.

The chain has TRBV6-5 and TRBJ2-3; D remains ambiguous. V lost 4 bases to trimming and J lost 8 bases, with 7 bases between them. CDR3 length equals 11 residues. Per germline, CDR1 MNHEY and CDR2 SVGAGI. CDR3 DNA sequence: TGTGCCAGCAGTTCCGAAGTTACGCAGTATTTT. It specifies CASSSEVTQYF.

This clone was found once. The chain has TRBV7-9 and TRBJ2-5; 9 bases are a match to TRBD1. Losses at the gene ends were 3 bases for V and 2 bases for J; bases not matched to a gene: 4. The germline gives CDR1 SEHNR, CDR2 FQNEAQ (reference sequence). There are 15 residues in the CDR3. The CDR3 bases are TGTGCCAGCAGCTTGGTCGGACAGGGGCAAGAGACCCAGTACTTC. It codes for CASSLVGQGQETQYF.

This clone was seen a handful of times. The same CDR3 can be traced to other DNA sequences in this sample. The gene calls are TRBV13 and TRBJ2-7; 8 bases agree with TRBD2. V was pared by 5 bases and J by 0 bases, with 6 bases of the junction left unmatched. This CDR3 is 15 amino acids long. CDR1 is PRHDT and CDR2 is FYEKMQ in the germline V gene (reference sequence). Here the CDR3 DNA reads TGTGCCAGCAGCCCTTTAGCGGGGAGCTCCTACGAGCAGTACTTC. As protein: CASSPLAGSSYEQYF.

This chain links TRBV4-1 with TRBJ1-4, with D possibly TRBD1 on 6 matching bases. This CDR3 has 16 residues. The germline V and J ends were trimmed by 0 bases and 5 bases, with 13 bases remaining between them. Germline CDR1 reads MGHRA; CDR2 reads YSYEKL. CDR3 protein: CASSQDWGGDNEKLFF. CDR3 coding DNA: TGCGCCAGCAGCCAAGATTGGGGGGGCGACAATGAAAAACTGTTTTTT.

V is TRBV4-2 and J is TRBJ1-4, with D perhaps TRBD1 (5 bases). The germline CDR1 and CDR2 sequences are LGHNA and YNFKEQ. This CDR3 spans 15 amino acids. Trimming pared 0 bases from V and 9 bases from J, leaving 14 bases between. DNA of the CDR3: TGTGCCAGCAGCCAAGAGCGGGCGGGGGATAAAAAACTGTTTTTT. Protein sequence: CASSQERAGDKKLFF.